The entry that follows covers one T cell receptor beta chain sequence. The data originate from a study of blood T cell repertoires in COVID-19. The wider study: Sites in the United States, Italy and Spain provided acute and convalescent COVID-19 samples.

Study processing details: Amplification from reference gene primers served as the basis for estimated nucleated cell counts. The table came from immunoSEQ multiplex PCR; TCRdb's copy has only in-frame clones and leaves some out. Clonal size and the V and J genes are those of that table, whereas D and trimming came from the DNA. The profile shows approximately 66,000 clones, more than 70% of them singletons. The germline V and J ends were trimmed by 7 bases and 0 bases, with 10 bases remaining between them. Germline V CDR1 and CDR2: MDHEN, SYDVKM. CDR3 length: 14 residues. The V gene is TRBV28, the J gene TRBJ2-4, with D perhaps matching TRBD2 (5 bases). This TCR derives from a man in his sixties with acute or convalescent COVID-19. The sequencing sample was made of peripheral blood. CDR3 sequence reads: CASNGLLAKNIQYF. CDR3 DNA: TGTGCCAGCAACGGACTGTTAGCCAAAAACATTCAGTACTTC.